These 6 T cell receptor beta chains were sequenced from one sample in a study of high-grade serous ovarian cancer treatment subgroups. Profiled with immunoSEQ multiplex PCR; TCRdb holds only in-frame clones, not every one. The table has roughly 8,000 clones, approximately 72% seen once. The tumor samples were collected prior to definitive surgery or chemotherapy. Input material: tumor tissue. These receptor sequences come from a human donor with high-grade serous ovarian cancer.

This clone is medium-sized (0.01 to 0.1%) by share. V is TRBV2 and J is TRBJ2-1; a weak D match, TRBD2 (5 bases). CDR1 is SNHLY and CDR2 is FYNNEI in the germline V gene. With 2 bases removed from V and 6 bases from J, the gap between germline ends came to 11 bases. The CDR3 sequence is 14 residues long. The chain's CDR3 is CASSELGASNEQFF. Here the CDR3 DNA reads TGTGCCAGCAGTGAATTGGGAGCTTCCAATGAGCAGTTCTTC.

The genes are TRBV4-2 and TRBJ2-3; the D gene is possibly TRBD2 (6 bases). The length of the CDR3 is 15 residues. Trimming shortened V by 4 bases and J by 2 bases, and 13 bases separated the two germline ends. CDR1 is LGHNA, CDR2 YNFKEQ, per germline. CDR3 region: CASSPIGGDTDTQYF. The CDR3 DNA reads TGTGCCAGCAGCCCAATCGGCGGGGACACAGATACGCAGTATTTT.

The chain employs TRBV27 and TRBJ2-7, with 9 bases lining up with TRBD1. J was trimmed by 3 bases and V by 4 bases; bases with no gene match: 7. The CDR3 has 15 residues. Germline-derived CDR1 and CDR2 are MNHEY and SMNVEV (reference sequence). The CDR3 nucleotides read TGTGCCAGCAGTTACGGGACAGGGCTCTTCTACGAGCAGTACTTC. Its translation: CASSYGTGLFYEQYF.

The V and J genes are TRBV4-3 and TRBJ2-1; D call uncertain. CDR1 and CDR2 (germline): LGHNA, YSLEER. Trimming shortened V by 1 base and J by 5 bases, and 9 bases separated the two germline ends. This CDR3 contains 14 residues. The CDR3 nucleotides are TGCGCCAGCAGCCAAGGTTTAGAAAACAATGAGCAGTTCTTC. Amino acid sequence: CASSQGLENNEQFF.

V is TRBV7-8 and J is TRBJ2-5; 12 nucleotides agree with TRBD2. The better agreement between TRBJ2-7 and the DNA end casts doubt on the J call. The CDR3 runs to 15 residues. CDR1 and CDR2 from the germline V gene are SGHVS and FQNEAQ. CDR3 nucleotide sequence: TGTGCCAGCAGCCTCAGACTAGCGGGAGAACACGAGCAGTACTTC. This gives the protein CASSLRLAGEHEQYF.

The chain recombines TRBV27 with TRBJ1-5; the D is unclear. This CDR3 has 15 amino acids. The germline V gene encodes CDR1 MNHEY and CDR2 SMNVEV (reference sequence). V was clipped by 3 bases and J by 1 base, with 10 bases between them. The CDR3 sequence: CASSFGLGSNQPQHF. The DNA for the CDR3 is TGTGCCAGCAGTTTCGGACTCGGGAGCAATCAGCCCCAGCATTTT.